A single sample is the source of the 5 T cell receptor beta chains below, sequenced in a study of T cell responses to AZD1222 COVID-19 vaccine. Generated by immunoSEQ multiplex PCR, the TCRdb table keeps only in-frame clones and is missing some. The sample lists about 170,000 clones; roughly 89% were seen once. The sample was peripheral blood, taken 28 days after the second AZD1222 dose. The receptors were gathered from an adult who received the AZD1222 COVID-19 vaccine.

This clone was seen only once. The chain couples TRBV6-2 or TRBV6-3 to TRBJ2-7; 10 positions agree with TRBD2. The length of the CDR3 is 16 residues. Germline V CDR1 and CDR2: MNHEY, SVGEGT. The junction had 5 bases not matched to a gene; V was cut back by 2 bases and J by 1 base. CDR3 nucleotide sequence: TGTGCCAGCAGTTACGGGTCTAGCGGGGGATCCTACGAGCAGTACTTC. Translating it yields CASSYGSSGGSYEQYF.

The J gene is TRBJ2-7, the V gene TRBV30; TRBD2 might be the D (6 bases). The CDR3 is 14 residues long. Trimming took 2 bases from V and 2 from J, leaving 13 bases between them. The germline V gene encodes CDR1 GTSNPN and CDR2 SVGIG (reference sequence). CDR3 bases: TGTGCCTGGAGTAGGCGGGGCCGTACCTACGAGCAGTACTTC. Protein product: CAWSRRGRTYEQYF.

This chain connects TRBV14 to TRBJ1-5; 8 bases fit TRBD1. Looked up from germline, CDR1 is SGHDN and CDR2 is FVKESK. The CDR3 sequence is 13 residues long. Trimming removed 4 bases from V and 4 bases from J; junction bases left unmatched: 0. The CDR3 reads CASSRDRNQPQHF. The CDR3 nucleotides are TGTGCCAGCAGCCGGGACAGGAATCAGCCCCAGCATTTT.

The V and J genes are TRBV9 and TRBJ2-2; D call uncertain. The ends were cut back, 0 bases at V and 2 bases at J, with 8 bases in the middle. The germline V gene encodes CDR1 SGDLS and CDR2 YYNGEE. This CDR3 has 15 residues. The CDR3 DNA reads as TGTGCCAGCAGCGTAGGTCATGGCAACACCGGGGAGCTGTTTTTT. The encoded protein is CASSVGHGNTGELFF.

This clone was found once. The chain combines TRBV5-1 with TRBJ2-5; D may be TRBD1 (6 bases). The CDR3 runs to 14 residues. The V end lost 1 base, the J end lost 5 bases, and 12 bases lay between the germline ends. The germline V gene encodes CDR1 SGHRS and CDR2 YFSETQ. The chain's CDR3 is CASSLNTGLETQYF. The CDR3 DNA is TGCGCCAGCAGCTTGAACACAGGGTTGGAGACCCAGTACTTC. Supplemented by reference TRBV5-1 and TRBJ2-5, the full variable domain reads KAGVTQTPRYLIKTRGQQVTLSCSPISGHRSVSWYQQTPGQGLQFLFEYFSETQRNKGNFPGRFSGRQFSNSRSEMNVSTLELGDSALYLCASSLNTGLETQYFGPGTRLLVL.